One TCR beta chain is described in this entry. Original data processing: Reference gene primer amplification in the assay estimated nucleated cell counts. Using immunoSEQ multiplex PCR, the repertoire was profiled, and TCRdb retains in-frame clones only, with some absent. That table furnishes V, J and clone size, whereas the DNA furnished D and trimming. The sample contains roughly 230,000 clones, about 85% of which appear only once. The sample originates from a study of blood T cell repertoires in COVID-19. Study-wide background: PBMCs, B-cell-depleted T cells, or T cells were the source of the cDNA or gDNA that made up the material.

The V gene lost 5 bases and the J gene lost 0 bases, with 16 bases spanning the gap. The CDR3 consists of 16 residues. From germline, CDR1 is KGHSH and CDR2 LQKENI. Self-reported history from a screening survey and questionnaire set each donor's cohort. The genes are TRBV18 and TRBJ1-1, with D perhaps matching TRBD1 (5 bases). The material sequenced was PBMCs or T cells enriched from blood (not recorded which). The receptor was derived from a woman between 45 and 60 years old who had been exposed to COVID-19. The CDR3 sequence is CASSGQGKIMNTEAFF. The DNA of the CDR3 is TGTGCCAGCTCAGGGCAGGGTAAGATTATGAACACTGAAGCTTTCTTT.